This T cell receptor beta chain was found in a study of T cells in localized non-small cell lung cancer. CDR1 and CDR2 (germline): WSHSY, SAAADI. The CDR3 is 12 residues long. V was trimmed by 6 bases and J by 4 bases, leaving 6 bases between them. Study observations and caveats: A median of around 52 clones ranked among the top 100 in tumor appeared in adjacent lung.

With respect to this clone: Its antigen is currently unknown.

Sequencing was performed with immunoSEQ multiplex PCR; in TCRdb, only in-frame clones are kept and a portion is missing. The sample consists of some 7,000 clones, 23% of them appearing once. The chain links TRBV10-2 to TRBJ2-2; D uncertain. The sequences come from lung tumor tissue, collected before any cancer treatment. This sequence originates from a man between 35 and 75 years old with stage III squamous cell lung carcinoma. The CDR3 loop reads CASRKGTGELFF. CDR3 sequence (DNA): TGCGCCAGCAGAAAGGGCACCGGGGAGCTGTTTTTT.